Listed below are T cell receptor beta chains from one sample, sequenced in a study of blood T cell repertoires in COVID-19. The data were produced by immunoSEQ multiplex PCR, yet TCRdb's version contains in-frame clones alone and is incomplete. The repertoire holds fewer than 250,000 clones, with 85% to 90% as singletons. Sample: PBMCs or T cells enriched from blood (not recorded which). Source of these receptors: a woman between 50 and 59 years old with acute COVID-19. CDR3s include the opening cysteine and the closing phenylalanine or tryptophan. A D gene is named only where the DNA matches it firmly. A row's size may be missing; if present it is once, few, many or a size class.

TRBD1	TRBJ1-1	few	TRBV7-9	CASSLTGMYTEAFF	TGTGCCAGCAGCTTGACAGGGATGTACACTGAAGCTTTCTTT
TRBD1	TRBJ2-5	-	TRBV5-1	CASSLGTGVLKTQYF	TGCGCCAGCAGCTTGGGGACAGGAGTATTGAAGACCCAGTACTTC
-	TRBJ1-6	-	TRBV21-1	CASNNPASGTGGGKGNSPLHF	TGTGCCAGCAACAACCCCGCCTCCGGGACAGGGGGCGGGAAAGGTAATTCACCCCTCCACTTT
TRBD2	TRBJ2-1	few	TRBV6-4	CASSKNQREVDEQFF	TGTGCCAGCAGTAAAAACCAGCGGGAGGTGGATGAGCAGTTCTTC
-	TRBJ2-7	-	TRBV6-5	CASSYSMSGGYYEQYF	TGTGCCAGCAGTTACTCGATGTCCGGGGGTTACTACGAGCAGTACTTC
TRBD1	TRBJ2-1	-	TRBV9	CASSPGTGNYNEQFF	TGTGCCAGCAGCCCCGGGACAGGGAACTACAATGAGCAGTTCTTC
TRBD1	TRBJ2-1	-	TRBV12-5	CASEPRGIPYNEQFF	TGTGCTAGTGAACCCAGGGGGATCCCCTACAATGAGCAGTTCTTC
-	TRBJ2-1	-	TRBV4-1	CASSQDPAGQRNEQFF	TGCGCCAGCAGCCAAGATCCCGCGGGACAGAGGAATGAGCAGTTCTTC
-	TRBJ2-1	-	TRBV2	CASCRTNFYNEQFF	TGTGCCAGCTGCAGAACTAATTTCTACAATGAGCAGTTCTTC
TRBD1	TRBJ2-1	-	TRBV4-2	CASSQHRDRDNNEQFF	TGTGCCAGCAGCCAACACCGGGACAGGGACAACAATGAGCAGTTCTTC
-	TRBJ2-7	-	TRBV6-5	CASSYSRSGYEQYF	TGTGCCAGCAGTTACTCGAGATCCGGCTACGAGCAGTACTTC
-	TRBJ1-2	-	TRBV25-1	CASSERTDYGYTF	TGTGCCAGCAGTGAAAGGACAGATTATGGCTACACCTTC
-	TRBJ2-1	-	TRBV12-5	CASGLVVGSEQFF	TGTGCTAGTGGTTTGGTCGTCGGGAGCGAGCAGTTCTTC
-	TRBJ2-7	-	TRBV6-6	CASSYQLAGLYF	TGTGCCAGCAGTTACCAGTTGGCAGGGTTGTACTTC
-	TRBJ1-4	-	TRBV6-6	CASSYTGTNEKLFF	TGTGCCAGCAGTTATACGGGAACTAATGAAAAACTGTTTTTT
-	TRBJ1-6	-	TRBV27	CASTGGPLNSPLHF	TGTGCCAGCACCGGAGGGCCACTTAATTCACCCCTCCACTTT
TRBD2	TRBJ2-7	-	TRBV9	CASSPPGGIYEQYF	TGTGCCAGCAGCCCCCCGGGGGGGATATACGAGCAGTACTTC
TRBD1	TRBJ1-4	-	TRBV3-1/TRBV3-2	CASTQSQGRATNEKLFF	TGTGCCAGCACCCAGTCACAGGGGAGAGCGACTAATGAAAAACTGTTTTTT
-	TRBJ1-4	-	TRBV7-9	CASTPPAGVEKLFF	TGTGCCAGCACCCCTCCGGCGGGGGTTGAAAAACTGTTTTTT
-	TRBJ1-5	-	TRBV27	CASSTGSYQPQHF	TGTGCCAGCAGTACAGGGTCGTATCAGCCCCAGCATTTT
TRBD2	TRBJ2-1	-	TRBV14	CASSRLADYNEQFF	TGTGCCAGCAGCCGACTAGCGGATTACAATGAGCAGTTCTTC
-	TRBJ1-2	-	TRBV5-4	CASSFRGTNYGYTF	TGTGCCAGCAGCTTCAGGGGAACTAACTATGGCTACACCTTC
-	TRBJ1-1	-	TRBV29-1	CSAAAGITEAFF	TGCAGCGCGGCGGCAGGCATCACTGAAGCTTTCTTT
-	TRBJ1-5	-	TRBV27	CASSLIGDGQPQHF	TGTGCCAGCAGTTTAATCGGGGATGGTCAGCCCCAGCATTTT
-	TRBJ1-1	-	TRBV19	CASSIDFGGTEAFF	TGTGCCAGTAGTATAGATTTTGGCGGGACTGAAGCTTTCTTT
-	TRBJ2-7	once	TRBV5-5	CASSLGGGPYEQYF	TGTGCCAGCAGCTTGGGGGGGGGCCCCTACGAGCAGTACTTC
TRBD1	TRBJ1-1	-	TRBV19	CASSTATLGTGREAFF	TGTGCCAGTAGTACGGCAACCTTAGGGACAGGGCGTGAAGCTTTCTTT
-	TRBJ1-2	-	TRBV24-1	CATSSGVEGYTF	TGTGCCACCAGCTCAGGGGTAGAGGGCTACACCTTC
-	TRBJ1-4	-	TRBV7-2	CASSPAGSNEKLFF	TGTGCCAGCAGCCCGGCAGGCTCCAATGAAAAACTGTTTTTT
-	TRBJ1-5	-	TRBV6-2/TRBV6-3	CASSYSVGVGINSNQPQHF	TGTGCCAGCAGTTACTCTGTAGGGGTCGGTATCAATAGCAATCAGCCCCAGCATTTT
-	TRBJ2-2	-	TRBV28	CASRVTGLIGELFF	TGTGCCAGCAGGGTTACAGGGTTGATCGGGGAGCTGTTTTTT